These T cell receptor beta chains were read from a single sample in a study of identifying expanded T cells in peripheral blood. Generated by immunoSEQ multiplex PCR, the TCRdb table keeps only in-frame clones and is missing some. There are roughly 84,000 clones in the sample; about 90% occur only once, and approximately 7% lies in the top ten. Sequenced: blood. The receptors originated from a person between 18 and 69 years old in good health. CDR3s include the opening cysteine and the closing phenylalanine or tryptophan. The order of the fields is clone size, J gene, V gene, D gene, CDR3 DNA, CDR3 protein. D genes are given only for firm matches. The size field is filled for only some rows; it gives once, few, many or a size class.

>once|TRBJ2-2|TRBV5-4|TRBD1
TGTGCCAGCAGCTATGGGACAGCCACCGGGGAGCTGTTTTTT
CASSYGTATGELFF
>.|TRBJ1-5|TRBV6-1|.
TGTGCCAGCAGTTGGCTGGACGCGGATCAGCCCCAGCATTTT
CASSWLDADQPQHF
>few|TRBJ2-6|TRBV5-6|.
TGTGCCAGCAGCTTCCGGGTGGGTGTCTCTGGGGCCAACGTCCTGACTTTC
CASSFRVGVSGANVLTF
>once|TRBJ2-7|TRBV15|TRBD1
TGTGCCACCGCAGACAGGGCCTACGAGCAGTACTTC
CATADRAYEQYF
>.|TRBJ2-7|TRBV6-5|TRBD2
TGTGCCAGCAGTTACGACGGGAGGGCCCTCTCCTACGAGCAGTACTTC
CASSYDGRALSYEQYF
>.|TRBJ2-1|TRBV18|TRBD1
TGTGCCAGCTCACCACTTGAAGGGGGCACGAATAATGAGCAGTTCTTC
CASSPLEGGTNNEQFF
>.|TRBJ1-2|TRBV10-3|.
TGTGCCATCAGTGATTCGATTAGGGTTGCCTATGGCTACACCTTC
CAISDSIRVAYGYTF
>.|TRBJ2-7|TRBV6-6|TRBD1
TGTGCCAGCAGTTACATCGGACAGGGCAGCTACGAGCAGTACTTC
CASSYIGQGSYEQYF
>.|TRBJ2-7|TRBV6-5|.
TGTGCCAGCAGTTCCCACCCCGCCTACGAGCAGTACTTC
CASSSHPAYEQYF
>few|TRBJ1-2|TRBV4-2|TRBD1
TGTGCCAGCAGCCACTCCGGACAGGGGGCGGGCGGCTACACCTTC
CASSHSGQGAGGYTF
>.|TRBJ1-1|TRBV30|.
TGTGCCTGGGGTAGGTGGACTGAAGCTTTCTTT
CAWGRWTEAFF
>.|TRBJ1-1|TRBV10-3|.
TGTGCCATCAGTGAGCCCGGGTTGATTACTGAAGCTTTCTTT
CAISEPGLITEAFF
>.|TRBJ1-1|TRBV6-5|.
TGTGCCAGCCGATCCGAGGGAAAAATGAACACTGAAGCTTTCTTT
CASRSEGKMNTEAFF
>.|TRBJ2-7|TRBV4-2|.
TGTGCCAGCAGCCAAGATAGGAGGGGGGCCTACGAGCAGTACTTC
CASSQDRRGAYEQYF
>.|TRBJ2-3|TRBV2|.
TGTGCCAGCAACAGTCGCGCACCCACAGATACGCAGTATTTT
CASNSRAPTDTQYF